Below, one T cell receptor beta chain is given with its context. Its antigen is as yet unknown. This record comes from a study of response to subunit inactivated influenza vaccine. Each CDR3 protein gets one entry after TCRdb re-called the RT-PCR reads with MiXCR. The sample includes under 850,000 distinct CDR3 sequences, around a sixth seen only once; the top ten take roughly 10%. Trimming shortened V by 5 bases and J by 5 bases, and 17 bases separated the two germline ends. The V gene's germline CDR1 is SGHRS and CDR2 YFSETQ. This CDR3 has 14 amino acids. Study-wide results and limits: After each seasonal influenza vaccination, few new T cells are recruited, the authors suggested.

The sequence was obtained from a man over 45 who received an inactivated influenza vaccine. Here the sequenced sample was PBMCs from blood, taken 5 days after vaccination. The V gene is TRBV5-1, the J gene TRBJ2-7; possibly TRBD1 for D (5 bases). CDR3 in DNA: TGCGCCAGCAGTTTGACAGCCCCCGAGGACGAGCAGTACTTC. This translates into CASSLTAPEDEQYF.